The 9 T cell receptor beta chains reported below all come from one sample, sequenced in a study of shared clonotypes between healthy human individuals. Data came from immunoSEQ multiplex PCR; TCRdb stores just in-frame clones and leaves some out. This sample has roughly 760,000 clones, with about 74% found just once. The source material was memory CD4+ T cells sorted from blood. As for subset: CD45RA-negative fraction. The origin of the receptors is a woman aged 25 to 39 in good health.

The chain couples TRBV11-2 to TRBJ2-4, with D possibly being TRBD1 or TRBD2 (5 bases each). CDR1 is SGHAT, CDR2 FQNNGV, per germline. V lost 1 base, J lost 8 bases, and 18 bases lay in between. CDR3 length equals 16 residues. The CDR3 DNA sequence: TGTGCCAGCAGCTTAGCGGGGACGGCCCCCACGGACATTCAGTACTTC. Amino acids: CASSLAGTAPTDIQYF. The whole variable domain, filled in from reference TRBV11-2 and TRBJ2-4, reads EAGVAQSPRYKIIEKRQSVAFWCNPISGHATLYWYQQILGQGPKLLIQFQNNGVVDDSQLPKDRFSAERLKGVDSTLKIQPAKLEDSAVYLCASSLAGTAPTDIQYFGAGTRLSVL.

This clone was observed a few times. A read error may produce the germline difference seen at one junction end. V and J are TRBV23-1 and TRBJ2-3; the D gene could be TRBD1 or TRBD2 (5 bases each). TRBV23-1 falls under the ORF class, with uncertain function. The CDR3 loop spans 11 amino acids. The CDR3 coding sequence is TGCGCCAGCAGTCTTGGTGTCTGGGACGCATTT. Translation gives CASSLGVWDAF.

J is TRBJ1-2 and V is TRBV27; perhaps TRBD1 as D (6 bases). V was pared by 7 bases and J by 5 bases, with 20 bases between. The CDR3 extends over 15 amino acids. Germline V gene sequence: CDR1 MNHEY, CDR2 SMNVEV (reference sequence). CDR3 sequence: CASTMWGARHYGYTF. The CDR3 nucleotides are TGTGCCAGCACCATGTGGGGGGCTCGCCATTATGGCTACACCTTC.

This clone occurred a few times. This chain links TRBV9 with TRBJ2-3, with 12 bases that match TRBD2. The germline gives CDR1 SGDLS, CDR2 YYNGEE. This CDR3 is built from 16 residues. V trimming: 0 bases; J trimming: 5 bases; junction bases outside the gene matches: 4. The CDR3 region has the DNA TGTGCCAGCAGCGTAGGACTAGCGGGAGCGGTAGATACGCAGTATTTT. Its protein product is CASSVGLAGAVDTQYF.

The chain employs TRBV28 and TRBJ1-1, with unresolved D. The CDR3 sequence is 13 residues long. V was cut by 2 bases and J by 3 bases, with 7 bases left in between. Germline-derived CDR1 and CDR2 are MDHEN and SYDVKM. The CDR3 region is CASSLKEYTEAFF. CDR3 DNA sequence: TGTGCCAGCAGTTTAAAGGAATACACTGAAGCTTTCTTT.

The CDR3 here is CASSDRTSGSGGELFF. CDR3 coding DNA: TGTGCCAGCAGTGATCGGACTAGCGGGTCGGGCGGGGAGCTGTTTTTT. This chain joins TRBV6-4 and TRBJ2-2; 11 positions match TRBD2. In germline, CDR1 is MRHNA, CDR2 SNTAGT. V lost 3 bases and J lost 7; bases outside the gene matches: 7. This CDR3 has 16 residues.

J is TRBJ1-4 and V is TRBV28; no clear D gene. Germline V gene sequence: CDR1 MDHEN, CDR2 SYDVKM. With 5 bases removed from V and 0 bases from J, the gap between germline ends came to 4 bases. The CDR3 has 13 residues. The CDR3 loop reads CASSLATNEKLFF. The CDR3 DNA follows: TGTGCCAGCAGTCTTGCAACTAATGAAAAACTGTTTTTT.

This clone has just a few counts. The rearrangement uses TRBV10-3 and TRBJ2-1, with TRBD2 identical over 8 bases. Looked up from germline, CDR1 is ENHRY and CDR2 is SYGVKD. This CDR3 has 14 residues. The ends lost 6 bases at V and 5 bases at J; junction bases unmatched: 6. The CDR3 nucleotides are TGTGCCATCAGCACCCCGGGGGGGCACAATGAGCAGTTCTTC. Translation: CAISTPGGHNEQFF.

The rearrangement links TRBV28 to TRBJ1-1; 8 bases match TRBD1. Germline-derived CDR1 and CDR2 are MDHEN and SYDVKM. The CDR3 consists of 15 residues. The trim removed 7 bases at V and 3 bases at J, leaving 10 bases unmatched. CDR3 protein: CASTLDRAWHTEAFF. The CDR3 DNA follows: TGTGCCAGCACGTTGGACAGGGCGTGGCACACTGAAGCTTTCTTT. Complete variable domain (other parts from reference TRBV28 and TRBJ1-1): DVKVTQSSRYLVKRTGEKVFLECVQDMDHENMFWYRQDPGLGLRLIYFSYDVKMKEKGDIPEGYSVSREKKERFSLILESASTNQTSMYLCASTLDRAWHTEAFFGQGTRLTVV.